This entry lists 8 T cell receptor beta chains sequenced from one sample in a study of blood T cell repertoires in COVID-19. Assay used: immunoSEQ multiplex PCR; TCRdb lists only in-frame clones, some missing. The profile shows under 250,000 clones, about 84% of them singletons. The sample taken for sequencing was PBMCs or T cells enriched from blood (not recorded which). Receptor source: a man younger than 40 with acute COVID-19.

The chain is built from TRBV6-5 and TRBJ2-7; 10 nucleotides align to TRBD1. J was trimmed by 6 bases and V by 2 bases; bases with no gene match: 7. The CDR3 totals 15 residues. Germline CDR1 MNHEY, CDR2 SVGAGI. CDR3 residues: CASSYGGTGVGEQYF. In DNA, the CDR3 is TGTGCCAGCAGTTACGGAGGGACAGGGGTCGGCGAGCAGTACTTC.

V and J are TRBV3-1 (or the pseudogene TRBV3-2) and TRBJ1-6, with TRBD1 identical over 7 bases. From germline, CDR1 is LGHDT and CDR2 YNNKEL (reference sequence). CDR3 length: 15 residues. The junction had 5 bases not matched to a gene; V was cut back by 2 bases and J by 7 bases. Here the CDR3 reads CASSQTGVENSPLHF. The CDR3 DNA follows: TGTGCCAGCAGCCAAACAGGGGTGGAGAATTCACCCCTCCACTTT.

This clone was observed once. The chain has TRBV6-5 and TRBJ1-2; 7 bases fit TRBD1. The CDR3 is 13 amino acids. The germline V gene encodes CDR1 MNHEY and CDR2 SVGAGI. Trimming removed 2 bases from V and 10 bases from J; junction bases left unmatched: 7. CDR3 protein: CASSYTQGSSYTF. CDR3 bases: TGTGCCAGCAGTTACACACAGGGGTCCTCCTACACCTTC.

J is TRBJ1-1 and V is TRBV12-3 or TRBV12-4; unclear D gene. This CDR3 is built from 11 residues. V was shortened by 5 bases and J by 11 bases, with 12 bases between the two germline ends. CDR3 sequence (DNA): TGTGCCAGCAGTCGTTTCCCCCTGGCTTTCTTT. As protein: CASSRFPLAFF.

In DNA form, the CDR3 reads TGCGCCAGCAGACACGGACAGGGAGGAATCGACGAGCAGTACTTC. Translating it yields CASRHGQGGIDEQYF. The chain employs TRBV5-1 and TRBJ2-7; 8 nucleotides align to TRBD1. The CDR3 runs 15 residues. V lost 5 bases and J lost 5; bases outside the gene matches: 12. Per germline, CDR1 SGHRS and CDR2 YFSETQ.

J is TRBJ2-3 and V is TRBV7-9; 9 nucleotides line up with TRBD2. The CDR3 contains 16 residues. Per germline, CDR1 SEHNR and CDR2 FQNEAQ (reference sequence). V trimming: 1 base; J trimming: 3 bases; junction bases outside the gene matches: 5. CDR3 DNA: TGTGCCAGCAGCTTAGTCAGCGGGGGGAGGACAGATACGCAGTATTTT. Amino acid sequence: CASSLVSGGRTDTQYF.

This clone turned up a few times. This CDR3 is also generated by other DNA sequences in the sample. The CDR3 reads CASSLRGRGGSNEQFF. CDR3 sequence (DNA): TGTGCCAGCTCACTCCGGGGGCGCGGGGGGAGCAATGAGCAGTTCTTC. The chain employs TRBV18 and TRBJ2-1; 8 bases are a match to TRBD2. Germline CDR1 is KGHSH and CDR2 is LQKENI. The CDR3 extends over 16 amino acids. Losses at the gene ends were 4 bases for V and 6 bases for J; bases not matched to a gene: 11.

The chain employs TRBV3-1 (or the pseudogene TRBV3-2) and TRBJ2-5; D is possibly TRBD1 (6 bases). This CDR3 contains 12 residues. The V gene's germline CDR1 is LGHDT and CDR2 YNNKEL (reference sequence). Trimming pared 5 bases from V and 5 bases from J, leaving 9 bases between. The CDR3 DNA reads as TGTGCCAGCAGCTCTACAGGGGAGACCCAGTACTTC. Encoded protein: CASSSTGETQYF.